This T cell receptor beta chain was identified in a study of CD4+ T cells in melanoma. Trimming took off 3 bases at V and 5 bases at J, with 13 bases between the two ends. This CDR3 is 14 amino acids long. Per germline, CDR1 LNHDA and CDR2 SQIVND (reference sequence). To note about this clone: Its antigen is not identified.

TCRdb keeps only in-frame clones here, not all; method: immunoSEQ multiplex PCR. The table has fewer than 15,000 clones, 62% seen once. General study findings and limits: A reported correlation linked neoantigen-specific CD4+ T cells to CD8+, macrophage and B cell function. Diverse differentiation states were reported for melanoma neoantigen-specific CD4+ T cells.

Input material: cells from a culture (not recorded whether cultured in vitro). V and J are TRBV19 and TRBJ2-5; D is uncertain. The clonotype was recovered from a human donor with melanoma. The CDR3 sequence: CASSMEARFETQYF. The CDR3 nucleotides read TGTGCCAGTAGTATGGAAGCCCGCTTCGAGACCCAGTACTTC.